This T cell receptor beta chain derives from a study of CD8+CD57+ T cells in acquired aplastic anemia. Study background: Across the sorted CD4+ and CD8+ cells, DNA amounts averaged 3.2 ug.

V lost 2 bases to trimming and J lost 5 bases, with 14 bases between them. CDR3 length: 15 amino acids. From germline, CDR1 is KGHDR and CDR2 SFDVKD. The table lists this clonotype with a few counts. Its matching antigen is unknown. For CDR3 and TCR beta VDJ profiling, genomic DNA was the template used. MiXCR, run by TCRdb on the reads, gives a single entry per CDR3 protein. The data contain 40,000 to 50,000 distinct CDR3 sequences, 55% to 75% of them singletons. General study points: Shared by patients and controls, 25 to 30 CD8+ CDR3s were abundant in patients.

The chain combines TRBV24-1 with TRBJ1-1; perhaps TRBD1 as D (6 bases). This clonotype was sampled from a human donor in good health, serving as a control. The specimen was sorted CD4+, CD8+, or CD8+CD57+ T cells (not recorded which) from PBMCs. The CDR3 DNA sequence: TGTGCCACCAGTGATTCGAAAACAGGGAGAACTGAAGCTTTCTTT. Encoded protein: CATSDSKTGRTEAFF.